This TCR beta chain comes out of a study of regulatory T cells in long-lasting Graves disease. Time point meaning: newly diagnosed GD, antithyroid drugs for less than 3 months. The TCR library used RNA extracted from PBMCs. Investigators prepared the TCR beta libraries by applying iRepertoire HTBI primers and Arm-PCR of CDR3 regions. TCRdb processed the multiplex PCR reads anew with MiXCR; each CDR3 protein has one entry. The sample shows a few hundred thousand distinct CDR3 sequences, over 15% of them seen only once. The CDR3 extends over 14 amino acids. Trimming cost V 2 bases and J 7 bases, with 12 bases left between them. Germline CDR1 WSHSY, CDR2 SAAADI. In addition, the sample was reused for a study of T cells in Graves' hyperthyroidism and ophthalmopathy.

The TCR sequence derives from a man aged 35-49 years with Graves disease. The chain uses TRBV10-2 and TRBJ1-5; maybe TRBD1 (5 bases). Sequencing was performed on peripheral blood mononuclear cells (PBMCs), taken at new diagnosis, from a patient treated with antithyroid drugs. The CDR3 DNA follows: TGCGCCAGCAGTGAGCTGGGGGTCGGACAGCCCCAGCATTTT. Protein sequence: CASSELGVGQPQHF.